This T cell receptor beta chain is drawn from a study of post-analysis software for immune sequencing data. Unique molecular identifiers featured in each of the TCR beta cDNA libraries. TCRdb used MiXCR to reprocess the PCR reads, holding one entry per CDR3 protein. The profile shows around 710,000 distinct CDR3 sequences, about half of them singletons. On this clonotype itself: Its antigen remains unidentified.

Germline V gene data show CDR1 as ENHRY and CDR2 as SYGVKD. The CDR3 is 17 amino acids. V shed 7 bases, J shed 1 base, and the junction held 8 bases outside the gene matches. The study's findings and limits: Patients showed TRBV5-6, TRBV5-1 and TRBV20-1 among 4 or 5 TRBV segments more frequent than in controls.

This TCR came from a girl aged 5 to 17 with multiple sclerosis. J is TRBJ1-5 and V is TRBV10-3; TRBD1 matches at 12 bases. The specimen was blood. The CDR3, as DNA: TGTGCCATCACTATCTACGGGACAGGGGGCAGCAATCAGCCCCAGCATTTT. Translating it yields CAITIYGTGGSNQPQHF.